Presented here are 9 T cell receptor beta chains from one specimen sequenced in a study of blood T cell repertoires in COVID-19. Profiling relied on immunoSEQ multiplex PCR, and the TCRdb table lists in-frame clones only, not all of them. The sample comprises approximately 120,000 clones, more than 80% of which are singletons, and 2.5% to 3.5% rests with the top ten. The sample consisted of peripheral blood. Receptors originate from a woman older than 75 with COVID-19, enrolled during active disease.

The chain carries TRBV2 and TRBJ2-7, with 10 bases aligning to TRBD2. CDR1 is SNHLY and CDR2 is FYNNEI in the germline V gene. The length of the CDR3 is 14 residues. J gave up 0 bases and V 6 bases, and 2 bases lay outside the gene matches. Here the CDR3 DNA reads TGTGCCAGCAGAGCGGGAGGGATCTCCTACGAGCAGTACTTC. This translates into CASRAGGISYEQYF.

This chain joins TRBV11-2 and TRBJ1-2; 10 bases are a match to TRBD1. The J segment lost 6 bases and the V segment lost 5 bases, leaving 6 bases of the junction unmatched. The CDR3 loop spans 14 amino acids. Germline CDR1 SGHAT, CDR2 FQNNGV. The CDR3 loop reads CASSLTGGGDGYTF. DNA of the CDR3: TGTGCCAGCAGCCTGACAGGGGGCGGAGATGGCTACACCTTC.

The genes are TRBV5-4 and TRBJ2-7, with TRBD2 matching over 7 bases. This CDR3 comprises 14 residues. Per germline, CDR1 SGHNT and CDR2 YYREEE (reference sequence). The trim removed 1 base at V and 1 base at J, leaving 2 bases unmatched. The CDR3 loop reads CASSLWGGSYEQYF. The CDR3 DNA is TGTGCCAGCAGCTTGTGGGGGGGGTCCTACGAGCAGTACTTC.

This clone was seen a single time. The chain links TRBV19 to TRBJ2-3, with unresolved D. The germline CDR1 and CDR2 sequences are LNHDA and SQIVND (reference sequence). Trimming removed 5 bases from V and 3 bases from J, with 15 bases in between. The CDR3 runs to 15 residues. The CDR3 nucleotides are TGTGCCAGTAGTGCCCGGGTCGGGTGGACAGATACGCAGTATTTT. Amino acids: CASSARVGWTDTQYF. Full variable domain (rest looked up from reference TRBV19 and TRBJ2-3): DGGITQSPKYLFRKEGQNVTLSCEQNLNHDAMYWYRQDPGQGLRLIYYSQIVNDFQKGDIAEGYSVSREKKESFPLTVTSAQKNPTAFYLCASSARVGWTDTQYFGPGTRLTVL.

This clone has a single count. The chain's CDR3 is CASSPQVDSYEQYF. The DNA for the CDR3 is TGCGCCAGCAGCCCCCAGGTGGATTCCTACGAGCAGTACTTC. This chain joins TRBV4-3 and TRBJ2-7; no clear D. The V end lost 4 bases, the J end lost 1 base, and 11 bases lay between the germline ends. The CDR3 totals 14 residues. Looked up from germline, CDR1 is LGHNA and CDR2 is YSLEER.

This clone was detected a few times. The CDR3 region has the DNA TGTGCCATCAGTGAGTCTTCAGGGGGCTCGTACGAGCAGTACTTC. This translates into CAISESSGGSYEQYF. V usage is TRBV10-3 and J usage is TRBJ2-7, with 8 bases aligning to TRBD1. Germline trimming cut 0 bases from V and 4 bases from J; bases unmatched to any gene: 5. The CDR3 totals 15 residues. From germline, CDR1 is ENHRY and CDR2 SYGVKD.

The chain is built from TRBV27 and TRBJ2-7; TRBD1 matches at 8 bases. J was trimmed by 6 bases and V by 5 bases; bases with no gene match: 12. Germline V CDR1 and CDR2: MNHEY, SMNVEV (reference sequence). This CDR3 is 15 amino acids long. This CDR3 is CASSLRTGQAIEQYF. CDR3 DNA: TGTGCCAGCAGTCTCCGGACGGGACAGGCTATCGAGCAGTACTTC.

This clone came up a few times. CDR3 sequence reads: CASSLSGSSEEQYF. The DNA for the CDR3 is TGTGCCAGCAGCCTGAGCGGGAGTAGCGAGGAGCAGTACTTC. V and J are TRBV7-2 and TRBJ2-7, with 8 bases aligning to TRBD2. Germline V CDR1 and CDR2: SGHTA, FQGNSA. CDR3 size: 14 residues. Losses at the gene ends were 5 bases for V and 7 bases for J; bases not matched to a gene: 10.

The CDR3 sequence: CASSFRGGGSKNIQYF. The DNA for the CDR3 is TGTGCCAGCAGTTTCCGCGGCGGGGGTTCCAAAAACATTCAGTACTTC. The chain links TRBV27 to TRBJ2-4; 7 nucleotides align to TRBD2. J lost 2 bases, V lost 3 bases, and 7 bases had no gene match. CDR1 and CDR2 (germline): MNHEY, SMNVEV (reference sequence). The CDR3 covers 16 residues.